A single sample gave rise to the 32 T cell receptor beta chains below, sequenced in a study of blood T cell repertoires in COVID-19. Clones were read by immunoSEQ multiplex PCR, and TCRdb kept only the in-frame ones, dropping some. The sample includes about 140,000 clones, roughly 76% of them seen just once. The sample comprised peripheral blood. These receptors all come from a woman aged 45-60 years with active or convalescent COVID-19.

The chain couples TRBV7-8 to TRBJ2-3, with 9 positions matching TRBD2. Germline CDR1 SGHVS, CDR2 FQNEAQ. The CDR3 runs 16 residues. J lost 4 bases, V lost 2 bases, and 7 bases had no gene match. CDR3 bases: TGTGCCAGCAGCTTACGAACGGGACTAGCTGCAGATACGCAGTATTTT. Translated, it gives CASSLRTGLAADTQYF.

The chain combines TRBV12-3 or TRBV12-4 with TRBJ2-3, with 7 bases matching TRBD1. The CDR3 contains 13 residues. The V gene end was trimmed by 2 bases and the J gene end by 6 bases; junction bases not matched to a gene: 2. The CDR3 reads CASSLQGVDTQYF. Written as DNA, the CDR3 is TGTGCCAGCAGTTTACAGGGGGTCGATACGCAGTATTTT.

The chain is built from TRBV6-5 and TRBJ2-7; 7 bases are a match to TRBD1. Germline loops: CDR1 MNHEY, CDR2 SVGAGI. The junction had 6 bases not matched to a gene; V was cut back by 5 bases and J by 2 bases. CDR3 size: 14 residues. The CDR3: CASSLDRATYEQYF. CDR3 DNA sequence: TGTGCCAGCAGTCTTGACAGGGCAACCTACGAGCAGTACTTC.

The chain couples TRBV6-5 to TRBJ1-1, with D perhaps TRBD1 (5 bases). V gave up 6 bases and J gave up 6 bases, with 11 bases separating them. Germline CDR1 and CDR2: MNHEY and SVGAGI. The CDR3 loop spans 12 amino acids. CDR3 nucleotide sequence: TGTGCCAGCAGCAGACGACAGTCTGAAGCTTTCTTT. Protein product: CASSRRQSEAFF.

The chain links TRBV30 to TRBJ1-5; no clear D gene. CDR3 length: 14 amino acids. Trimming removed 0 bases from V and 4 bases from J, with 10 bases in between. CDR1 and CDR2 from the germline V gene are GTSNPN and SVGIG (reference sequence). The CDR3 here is CAWSVVGRNQPQHF. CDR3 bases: TGTGCCTGGAGTGTAGTAGGGAGGAATCAGCCCCAGCATTTT.

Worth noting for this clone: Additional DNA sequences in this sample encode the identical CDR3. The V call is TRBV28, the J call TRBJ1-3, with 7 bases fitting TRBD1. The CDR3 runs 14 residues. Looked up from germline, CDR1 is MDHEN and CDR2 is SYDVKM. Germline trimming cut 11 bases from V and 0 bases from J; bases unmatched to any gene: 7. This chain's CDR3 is CAVHRGSSGNTIYF. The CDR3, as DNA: TGTGCCGTTCACAGGGGATCCTCTGGAAACACCATATATTTT.

Here the CDR3 reads CASSELLAGGKRELFF. For the CDR3, the DNA is TGTGCCAGCAGTGAATTGTTGGCAGGGGGTAAGCGGGAGCTGTTTTTT. The chain employs TRBV6-1 and TRBJ2-2; 7 bases are a match to TRBD1. The CDR3 contains 16 residues. The J segment lost 9 bases and the V segment lost 2 bases, leaving 12 bases of the junction unmatched. CDR1 and CDR2 from the germline V gene are MNHNS and SASEGT.

CDR3 DNA: TGTGCCTGGTCAGGGGGGAATCAGCCCCAGCATTTT. It encodes CAWSGGNQPQHF. The chain employs TRBV30 and TRBJ1-5; 7 nucleotides match TRBD1. Per germline, CDR1 GTSNPN and CDR2 SVGIG (reference sequence). The CDR3 loop spans 12 amino acids. Trimming cost V 5 bases and J 4 bases; bases outside gene matches: 2. Using reference TRBV30 and TRBJ1-5 for the parts outside the CDR3, the full variable domain is SQTIHQWPATLVQPVGSPLSLECTVEGTSNPNLYWYRQAAGRGLQLLFYSVGIGQISSEVPQNLSASRPQDRQFILSSKKLLLSDSGFYLCAWSGGNQPQHFGDGTRLSIL.

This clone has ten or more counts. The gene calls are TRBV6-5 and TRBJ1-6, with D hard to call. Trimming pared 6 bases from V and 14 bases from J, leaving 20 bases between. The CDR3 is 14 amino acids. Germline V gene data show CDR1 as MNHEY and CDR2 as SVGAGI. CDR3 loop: CASSAGAFESALHF. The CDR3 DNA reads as TGTGCCAGCAGCGCGGGAGCCTTTGAGTCAGCCCTCCACTTT.

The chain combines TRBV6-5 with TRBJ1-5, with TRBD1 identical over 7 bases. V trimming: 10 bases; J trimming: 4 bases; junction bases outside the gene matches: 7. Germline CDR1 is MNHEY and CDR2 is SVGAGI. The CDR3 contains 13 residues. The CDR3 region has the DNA TGTGCCACCGACCGGGACAGAAATCAGCCCCAGCATTTT. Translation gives CATDRDRNQPQHF.

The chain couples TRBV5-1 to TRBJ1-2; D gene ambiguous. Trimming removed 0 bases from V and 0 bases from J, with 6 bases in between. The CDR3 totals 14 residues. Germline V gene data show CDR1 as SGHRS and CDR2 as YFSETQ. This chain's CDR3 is CASSLGVTNYGYTF. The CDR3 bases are TGCGCCAGCAGCTTGGGCGTCACTAACTATGGCTACACCTTC.

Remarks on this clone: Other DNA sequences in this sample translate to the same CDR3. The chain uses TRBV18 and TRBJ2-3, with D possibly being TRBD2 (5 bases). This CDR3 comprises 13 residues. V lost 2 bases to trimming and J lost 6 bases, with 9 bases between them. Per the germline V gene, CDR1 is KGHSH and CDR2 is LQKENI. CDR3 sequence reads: CASSPSGGDTQYF. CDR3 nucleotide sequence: TGTGCCAGCTCACCATCTGGCGGGGATACGCAGTATTTT.

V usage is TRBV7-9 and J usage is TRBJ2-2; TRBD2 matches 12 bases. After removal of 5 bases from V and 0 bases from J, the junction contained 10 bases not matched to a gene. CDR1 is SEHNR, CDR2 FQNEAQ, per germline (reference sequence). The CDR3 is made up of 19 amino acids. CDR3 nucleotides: TGTGCCAGCAGCCCAGGTCTAGCGGGGGGGCAAGCGAACACCGGGGAGCTGTTTTTT. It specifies CASSPGLAGGQANTGELFF.

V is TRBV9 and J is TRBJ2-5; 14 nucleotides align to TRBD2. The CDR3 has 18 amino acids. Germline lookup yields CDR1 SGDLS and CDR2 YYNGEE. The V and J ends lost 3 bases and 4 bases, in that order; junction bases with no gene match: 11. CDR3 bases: TGTGCCAGCAGCGGAGGGACTAGCGGGAGAGTGGATGGAGAGACCCAGTACTTC. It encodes CASSGGTSGRVDGETQYF.

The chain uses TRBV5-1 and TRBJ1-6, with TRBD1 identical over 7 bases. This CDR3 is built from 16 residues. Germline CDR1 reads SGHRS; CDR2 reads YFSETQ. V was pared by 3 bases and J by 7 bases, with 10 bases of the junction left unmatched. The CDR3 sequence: CASSWDPGQTNSPLHF. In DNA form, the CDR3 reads TGCGCCAGCAGCTGGGATCCGGGACAGACGAATTCACCCCTCCACTTT.

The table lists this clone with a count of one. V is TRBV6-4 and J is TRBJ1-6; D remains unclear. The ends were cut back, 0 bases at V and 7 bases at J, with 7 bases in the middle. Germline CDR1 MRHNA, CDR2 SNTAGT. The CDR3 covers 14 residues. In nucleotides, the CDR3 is TGTGCCAGCAGTGACTCGCTCGGGAATTCACCCCTCCACTTT. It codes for CASSDSLGNSPLHF.

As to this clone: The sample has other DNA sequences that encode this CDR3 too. CDR3 coding DNA: TGTGCCAGCAGTTACTCGGGAGGGAACACTGAAGCTTTCTTT. Translated, it gives CASSYSGGNTEAFF. The chain employs TRBV6-5 and TRBJ1-1; the D is unclear. The V and J ends lost 0 bases and 1 base respectively, with 6 bases between them. This CDR3 has 14 residues. The germline V gene encodes CDR1 MNHEY and CDR2 SVGAGI.

The DNA for the CDR3 is TGTGCCAGCAGGGGACAGGGGGGAGAGACCCAGTACTTC. Encoded protein: CASRGQGGETQYF. The chain links TRBV2 to TRBJ2-5, with 11 bases lining up with TRBD1. The CDR3 contains 13 residues. V was clipped by 6 bases and J by 4 bases; unmatched bases: 1. Germline assignment: CDR1 SNHLY and CDR2 FYNNEI.

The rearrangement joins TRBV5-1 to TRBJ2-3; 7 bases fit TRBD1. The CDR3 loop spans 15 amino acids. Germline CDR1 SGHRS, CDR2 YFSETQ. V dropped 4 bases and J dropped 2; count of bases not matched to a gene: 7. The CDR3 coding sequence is TGCGCCAGCAGCCCACAGGGGCCTTTCACAGATACGCAGTATTTT. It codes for CASSPQGPFTDTQYF. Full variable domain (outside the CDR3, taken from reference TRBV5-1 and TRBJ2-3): KAGVTQTPRYLIKTRGQQVTLSCSPISGHRSVSWYQQTPGQGLQFLFEYFSETQRNKGNFPGRFSGRQFSNSRSEMNVSTLELGDSALYLCASSPQGPFTDTQYFGPGTRLTVL.

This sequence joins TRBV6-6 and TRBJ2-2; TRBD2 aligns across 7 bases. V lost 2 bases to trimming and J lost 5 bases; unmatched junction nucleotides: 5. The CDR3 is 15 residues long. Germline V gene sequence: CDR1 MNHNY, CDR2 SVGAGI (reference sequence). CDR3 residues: CASSYMGGETGELFF. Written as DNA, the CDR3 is TGTGCCAGCAGTTACATGGGAGGGGAGACCGGGGAGCTGTTTTTT.

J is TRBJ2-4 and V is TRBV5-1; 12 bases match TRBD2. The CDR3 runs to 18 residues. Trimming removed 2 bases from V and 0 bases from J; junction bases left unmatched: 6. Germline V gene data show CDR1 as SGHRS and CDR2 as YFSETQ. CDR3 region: CASSLGLAGREAKNIQYF. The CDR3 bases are TGCGCCAGCAGCTTAGGACTAGCGGGACGGGAAGCCAAAAACATTCAGTACTTC. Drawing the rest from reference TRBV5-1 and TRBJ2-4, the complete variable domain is KAGVTQTPRYLIKTRGQQVTLSCSPISGHRSVSWYQQTPGQGLQFLFEYFSETQRNKGNFPGRFSGRQFSNSRSEMNVSTLELGDSALYLCASSLGLAGREAKNIQYFGAGTRLSVL.

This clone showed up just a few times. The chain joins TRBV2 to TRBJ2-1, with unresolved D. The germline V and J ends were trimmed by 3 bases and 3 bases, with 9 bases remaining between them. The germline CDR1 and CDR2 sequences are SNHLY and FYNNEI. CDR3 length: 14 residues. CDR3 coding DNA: TGTGCCAGCAGTGATTGGGCCAACTACAATGAGCAGTTCTTC. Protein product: CASSDWANYNEQFF.

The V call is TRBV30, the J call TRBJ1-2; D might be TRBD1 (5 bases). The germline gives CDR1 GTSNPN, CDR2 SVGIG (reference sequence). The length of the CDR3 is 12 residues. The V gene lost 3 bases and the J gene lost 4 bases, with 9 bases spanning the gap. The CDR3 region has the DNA TGTGCCTGGAGCGGGGGTGGCTATGGCTACACCTTC. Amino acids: CAWSGGGYGYTF.

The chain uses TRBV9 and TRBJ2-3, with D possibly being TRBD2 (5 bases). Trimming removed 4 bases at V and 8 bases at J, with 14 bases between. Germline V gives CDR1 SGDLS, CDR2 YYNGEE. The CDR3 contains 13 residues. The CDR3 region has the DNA TGTGCCAGCAGCCCCCGACTAACCGGTACGCAGTATTTT. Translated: CASSPRLTGTQYF.

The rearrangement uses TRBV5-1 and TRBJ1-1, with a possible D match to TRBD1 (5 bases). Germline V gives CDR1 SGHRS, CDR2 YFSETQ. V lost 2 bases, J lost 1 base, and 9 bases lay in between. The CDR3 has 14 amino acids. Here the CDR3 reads CASSLPTANTEAFF. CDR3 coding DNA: TGCGCCAGCAGCTTACCGACAGCGAACACTGAAGCTTTCTTT.

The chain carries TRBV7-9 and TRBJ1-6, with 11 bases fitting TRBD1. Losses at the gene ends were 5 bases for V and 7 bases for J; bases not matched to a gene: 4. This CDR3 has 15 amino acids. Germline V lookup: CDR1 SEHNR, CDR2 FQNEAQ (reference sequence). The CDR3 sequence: CASSLRTGGNSPLHF. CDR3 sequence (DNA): TGTGCCAGCAGCCTCCGGACAGGGGGCAATTCACCCCTCCACTTT.

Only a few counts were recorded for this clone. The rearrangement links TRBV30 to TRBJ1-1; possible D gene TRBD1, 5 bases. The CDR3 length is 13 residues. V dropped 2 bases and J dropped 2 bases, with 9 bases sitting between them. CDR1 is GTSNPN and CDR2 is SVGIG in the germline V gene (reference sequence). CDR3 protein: CAWSPGINTEAFF. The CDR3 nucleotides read TGTGCCTGGAGTCCAGGGATAAACACTGAAGCTTTCTTT.

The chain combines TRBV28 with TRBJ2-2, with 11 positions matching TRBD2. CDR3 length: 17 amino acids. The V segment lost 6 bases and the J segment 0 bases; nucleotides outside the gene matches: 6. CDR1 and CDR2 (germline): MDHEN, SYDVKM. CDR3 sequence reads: CASSTGTSGPNTGELFF. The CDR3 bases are TGTGCCAGCAGCACCGGGACTAGCGGCCCGAACACCGGGGAGCTGTTTTTT.

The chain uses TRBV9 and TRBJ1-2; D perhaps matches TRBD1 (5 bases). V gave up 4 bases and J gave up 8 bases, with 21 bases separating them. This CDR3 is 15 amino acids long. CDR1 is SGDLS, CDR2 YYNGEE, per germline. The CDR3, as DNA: TGTGCCAGCAGCTCAACGGACGCGGGGGTAAGCGGCTACACCTTC. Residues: CASSSTDAGVSGYTF.

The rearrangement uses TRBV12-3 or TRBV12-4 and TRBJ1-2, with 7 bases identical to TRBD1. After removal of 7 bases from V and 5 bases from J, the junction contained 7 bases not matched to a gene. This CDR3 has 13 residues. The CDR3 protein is CASNMGTAYGYTF. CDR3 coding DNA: TGTGCCAGCAATATGGGGACAGCTTATGGCTACACCTTC.

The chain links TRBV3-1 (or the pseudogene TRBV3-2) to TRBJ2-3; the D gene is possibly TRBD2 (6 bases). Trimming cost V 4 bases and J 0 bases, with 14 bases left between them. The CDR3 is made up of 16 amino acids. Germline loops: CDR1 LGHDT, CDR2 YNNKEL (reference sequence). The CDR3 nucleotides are TGTGCCAGCAGCCCGACTAGAATATCTAGCACAGATACGCAGTATTTT. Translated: CASSPTRISSTDTQYF.

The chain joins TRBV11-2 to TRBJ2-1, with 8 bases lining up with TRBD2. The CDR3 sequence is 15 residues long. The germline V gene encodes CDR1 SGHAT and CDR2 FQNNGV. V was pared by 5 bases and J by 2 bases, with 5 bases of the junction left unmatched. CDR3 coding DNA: TGTGCCAGCAGCCGGGGGGGGACTACCTACAATGAGCAGTTCTTC. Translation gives CASSRGGTTYNEQFF.